What follows is one T cell receptor beta chain and its context. The target of this receptor is not known. The sample holds no much larger clone one base away, and base qualities are not on file. Other DNA sequences in this sample translate to the same CDR3. The germline V gene encodes CDR1 SGHTA and CDR2 FQGNSA. V and J lose 2 bases and 2 bases, and a span of 6 bases separates them. The CDR3, from cysteine to phenylalanine, totals 13 residues. Kept here is only the CDR3 DNA, which spans 39 bases and is read in frame from base 1. This specimen belongs to a study of shared clonotypes between healthy human individuals (dated by TCRdb to the early 2020s). For the wider study: The cohort comprised a couple of women and three men aged 18 to 49 years. For each donor, CD4 naive and CD4 memory were each given three plates, CD8 naive was given two plates, and CD8 memory was given one plate. To estimate repertoire size and how much clonotypes are shared between individuals, the study performed deep sequencing of blood TCR repertoires from five healthy adults. Different laboratories and diverse techniques were used to prepare libraries and sequence TCR repertoires, to increase sequencing depth and limit assay-specific biases. Between about 0.94 and 10 billion PBMCs per donor were obtained by leukapheresis.

Broader findings and caveats from the paper: Sampling was restricted to blood, and TCR repertoires in tissue are likely to differ from TCR repertoires in blood. Pairwise subsampling indicated that sequencing depth was expected to affect the degree of clonotype sharing among donors. Even with the large sequencing depth, rarefaction of the sorted-subset datasets indicated that sequencing was incomplete. Because the study included a small number of donors, the genetic and exposure-history diversity represented was limited. Compared with non-shared clonotypes, clonotypes shared by all four sorted-subset donors had higher generation probabilities. Sharing across a few donors was observed for about 5% of naive CD4, 3.5% of naive CD8, 2% to 2.5% of memory CD4, and about 0.4% of memory CD8 clonotypes. Naive subsets generally had larger estimated clonotype richness than memory subsets did.

Donors were healthy HIV-negative adults with no recently reported acute infections or vaccinations. All donors were Caucasian adults living in Nashville, Tennessee, USA. Magnetic negative selection was used to enrich CD4+ T cells, after which naive cells were positively selected on CD45RA and the negative fraction became the memory subset. Blood was obtained by leukapheresis, after which PBMCs were separated by Ficoll-Histopaque density gradient centrifugation and cryopreserved in liquid nitrogen vapor phase. Purity and quantity of every magnetically sorted T cell population were checked by analytical flow cytometry. Genomic DNA was isolated from every sorted fraction and measured by UV absorbance on a Nanodrop 2000c. TCR CDR3 regions were amplified from genomic DNA by multiplex PCR using the deep immunoSEQ assay. Extracted genomic DNA from each cell subset was distributed evenly across all wells of several immunoSEQ 96-well plates, and each plate was treated as a replicate. For sorted subsets, around 0.2 ug genomic DNA, equal to approximately 30,000 T cell genomes, was loaded into each replicate PCR. The purified libraries were quantified using a Qubit 3.0 fluorometer, sized with a Bioanalyzer 2100, and then quantified again using the KAPA Library Quantification kit. Every immunoSEQ 96-well plate was sequenced on a dedicated single-read 150-cycle Illumina NextSeq 550 flow cell. Under the source paper's analysis protocol: The immunoSEQ output contained only junctional sequences without quality scores, so filtering could not match that applied to full-length reads. Sequences were annotated with PyIR, a Python wrapper for IgBLAST v1.9, and V/J genes and CDR3 were assigned using IMGT germline references. Any read was removed if the V/J assignment was weak (E-value above 1e-6), the CDR3 was missing, or the read contained stop codons, out-of-frame junctions, or ambiguous translated residues. A V3J clonotype was defined by an identical inferred V gene, J gene, and CDR3 amino acid sequence. The percentage overlap between two repertoires was calculated by dividing the number of shared unique clonotypes by the size of the smaller repertoire. Repertoire richness was assessed with RTK rarefaction, the Chao1 estimator, and Recon v2.1 estimates of unobserved clonotypes. Generation probabilities for all TCRbeta clonotypes obtained by the gDNA method from a handful of donors were computed using OLGA. Sourced from immuneACCESS, this table was stored by TCRdb with only in-frame sequences that have V and J called. A share of the clones is absent; for the studies checked, an unresolved V gene accounts for under half, and the remainder has no known explanation. That table gives V, J and clone size, and the DNA gave D and trimming. The sample table holds around 2.5 million clones, of which 93% were seen once. Roughly 0.36% of the sample is held by the ten biggest clonotypes.

Source material: naive CD4+ T cells from PBMCs. What this sample's cell subset or site label stands for: CD45RA+ positively selected. This sequence originates from a man younger than 35 in good health. Some clones in this sample may be carry-over from other donors' samples. This chain is built from TRBV7-2 and TRBJ2-5; a tentative D call is TRBD2 (6 bases match). The DNA sequence reads TGTGCCAGCAGCTTAAGCGGGCAAGAGACCCAGTACTTC. This yields the protein CASSLSGQETQYF. With the portions outside the CDR3 filled from the reference TRBV7-2 and TRBJ2-5 genes, the complete variable region becomes GAGVSQSPSNKVTEKGKDVELRCDPISGHTALYWYRQSLGQGLEFLIYFQGNSAPDKSGLPSDRFSAERTGGSVSTLTIQRTQQEDSAVYLCASSLSGQETQYFGPGTRLLVL.